One and the same sample provided the 32 T cell receptor beta chains below, sequenced in a study of T cell responses to AZD1222 COVID-19 vaccine. The assay was immunoSEQ multiplex PCR, and TCRdb's table has in-frame clones only and misses some. The table lists 90,000 to 120,000 clones, about 92% of them singletons. Sequences were derived from peripheral blood, sampled 28 days after the second AZD1222 dose. The source of these receptors is an adult who received the AZD1222 COVID-19 vaccine.

J is TRBJ1-5 and V is TRBV7-9; D is uncertain. The V gene lost 5 bases and the J gene lost 0 bases, with 11 bases spanning the gap. Germline lookup yields CDR1 SEHNR and CDR2 FQNEAQ (reference sequence). This CDR3 contains 15 residues. The CDR3 region is CASSRDTYSNQPQHF. CDR3 in DNA: TGTGCCAGCAGCCGAGATACCTATAGCAATCAGCCCCAGCATTTT.

V is TRBV14 and J is TRBJ2-3; D may be TRBD1 (6 bases). The germline V gene has CDR1 SGHDN and CDR2 FVKESK. CDR3 length: 15 residues. V lost 4 bases to trimming and J lost 4 bases, with 15 bases between them. DNA of the CDR3: TGTGCCAGCAGCCCTTTAGAAGGGGGTTCAGATACGCAGTATTTT. Its protein product is CASSPLEGGSDTQYF.

This chain connects TRBV11-2 to TRBJ2-7, with TRBD2 matching over 8 bases. Trimming at V came to 0 bases and at J to 7 bases, leaving 11 bases not matched to a gene. Germline CDR1 reads SGHAT; CDR2 reads FQNNGV. The CDR3 totals 16 residues. CDR3 coding DNA: TGTGCCAGCAGCTTAGATGGGGGACTAGGTGTGGGTGAGCAGTACTTC. As protein: CASSLDGGLGVGEQYF.

The V call is TRBV28, the J call TRBJ1-5; D is ambiguous. Germline loops: CDR1 MDHEN, CDR2 SYDVKM. Trimming left V 7 bases short and J 0 bases short, with 19 bases between. This CDR3 spans 17 amino acids. CDR3 protein: CASNRLVRQNSNQPQHF. The CDR3 DNA reads as TGTGCCAGCAATAGGCTAGTCCGACAAAATAGCAATCAGCCCCAGCATTTT.

V usage is TRBV6-5 and J usage is TRBJ1-6, with TRBD1 as a possible D gene (6 bases). The length of the CDR3 is 14 residues. CDR1 and CDR2 (germline): MNHEY, SVGAGI. V shed 5 bases and J shed 9 bases, with 14 bases lying between them. The CDR3 DNA follows: TGTGCCAGCAGTAAACAGGGCCCTCCTTCACCCCTCCACTTT. Amino acids: CASSKQGPPSPLHF.

This chain connects TRBV5-1 to TRBJ2-1; D is tentatively TRBD1 or TRBD2 (6 bases each). The germline V and J ends were trimmed by 5 bases and 6 bases, with 18 bases remaining between them. In germline, CDR1 is SGHRS, CDR2 YFSETQ. CDR3 length: 15 amino acids. As DNA, the CDR3 is TGCGCCAGCAGTTGGGGGGCTATAAACGCCAATGAGCAGTTCTTC. Its translation: CASSWGAINANEQFF.

This clone was detected once. The chain is built from TRBV19 and TRBJ1-2, with a possible D match to TRBD1 (5 bases). With 4 bases removed from V and 6 bases from J, the gap between germline ends came to 12 bases. CDR3 length equals 13 residues. Germline assignment: CDR1 LNHDA and CDR2 SQIVND (reference sequence). The CDR3 nucleotides read TGTGCCAGTAGTACCCGAGGAGGGGATGGCTACACCTTC. This encodes CASSTRGGDGYTF.

The J gene is TRBJ2-2, the V gene TRBV11-2, with a weak D call TRBD2 (5 bases). CDR3 size: 14 residues. Germline-derived CDR1 and CDR2 are SGHAT and FQNNGV. Trimming left V 1 base short and J 5 bases short, with 8 bases between. CDR3 nucleotide sequence: TGTGCCAGCAGCTTAGGGGAGATAACCGGGGAGCTGTTTTTT. Translated: CASSLGEITGELFF. Together with reference TRBV11-2 and TRBJ2-2, the CDR3 gives the full variable domain: EAGVAQSPRYKIIEKRQSVAFWCNPISGHATLYWYQQILGQGPKLLIQFQNNGVVDDSQLPKDRFSAERLKGVDSTLKIQPAKLEDSAVYLCASSLGEITGELFFGEGSRLTVL.

The chain recombines TRBV7-9 with TRBJ1-6; unclear D gene. The CDR3 runs to 13 residues. Per the germline V gene, CDR1 is SEHNR and CDR2 is FQNEAQ (reference sequence). Trimming pared 2 bases from V and 12 bases from J, leaving 11 bases between. CDR3 sequence reads: CASSLSRVLPLHF. The CDR3 coding sequence is TGTGCCAGCAGCTTATCACGGGTATTACCCCTCCACTTT.

This chain links TRBV9 with TRBJ2-7; 11 bases fit TRBD1. V lost 3 bases and J lost 5; bases outside the gene matches: 13. The germline V gene has CDR1 SGDLS and CDR2 YYNGEE. The CDR3 spans 17 residues. The CDR3 region has the DNA TGTGCCAGCAGCGCAGGGTTTCACGGACAGGGGGCCAACGAGCAGTACTTC. Its protein product is CASSAGFHGQGANEQYF.

Here the CDR3 DNA reads TGTGCCATCAGTGAGGGCAAAAGGTTGGGGAACACTGAAGCTTTCTTT. Amino acid sequence: CAISEGKRLGNTEAFF. The chain couples TRBV10-3 to TRBJ1-1; no clear D gene. Trimming cost V 2 bases and J 1 base, with 14 bases left between them. Per the germline V gene, CDR1 is ENHRY and CDR2 is SYGVKD. This CDR3 region has 16 residues.

A single count supports this clone. An end of the junction differs from the germline gene, which may be a read error. The V and J genes are TRBV28 and TRBJ2-7; D remains unclear. Per the germline V gene, CDR1 is MDHEN and CDR2 is SYDVKM. There are 14 residues in the CDR3. This CDR3 is CASSLTETAYGQYF. The CDR3 DNA sequence: TGTGCCAGCAGTTTAACCGAAACAGCCTACGGGCAGTACTTC.

This clone was seen once. V usage is TRBV24-1 and J usage is TRBJ1-2; D is possibly TRBD1 (6 bases). The CDR3 has 16 residues. Germline CDR1 and CDR2: KGHDR and SFDVKD. V shed 4 bases and J shed 4 bases, with 18 bases lying between them. DNA of the CDR3: TGTGCCACCAGTGACCCCAACAGGGTTGGCGGCTATGGCTACACCTTC. It encodes CATSDPNRVGGYGYTF.

The V gene is TRBV12-3 or TRBV12-4, the J gene TRBJ1-2, with D possibly matching TRBD1 (5 bases). V lost 4 bases to trimming and J lost 6 bases, with 12 bases between them. CDR3 size: 13 residues. The DNA for the CDR3 is TGTGCCAGCAGTTCTCGGGGACCTAATGGCTACACCTTC. This translates into CASSSRGPNGYTF.

This clone was observed a few times. The rearrangement uses TRBV2 and TRBJ2-7; the D gene is possibly TRBD1 (5 bases). Germline V gene data show CDR1 as SNHLY and CDR2 as FYNNEI. CDR3 size: 14 residues. V lost 7 bases, J lost 0 bases, and 13 bases lay in between. The CDR3 nucleotides read TGTGCCAGCAAAGGGGCGGAGAGCTCCTACGAGCAGTACTTC. This sequence encodes CASKGAESSYEQYF.

This sequence joins TRBV7-9 and TRBJ2-1; D is uncertain. Deletions cut 2 bases from V and 8 bases from J, with 7 bases between. Germline CDR1 is SEHNR and CDR2 is FQNEAQ (reference sequence). The CDR3 totals 12 residues. This chain's CDR3 is CASSLYIYEQFF. For the CDR3, the DNA is TGTGCCAGCAGCTTATACATCTATGAGCAGTTCTTC.

The V and J genes are TRBV3-1 (or the pseudogene TRBV3-2) and TRBJ2-1; possibly TRBD2 for D (6 bases). From germline, CDR1 is LGHDT and CDR2 YNNKEL (reference sequence). Trimming took 0 bases from V and 9 from J, leaving 21 bases between them. The CDR3 spans 17 residues. Here the CDR3 DNA reads TGTGCCAGCAGCCAAGAAGGGGCGGTGCCGAGGGGAGGTGAGCAGTTCTTC. This codes for CASSQEGAVPRGGEQFF.

The gene calls are TRBV29-1 and TRBJ1-6; the D gene is possibly TRBD1 (5 bases). V shed 4 bases and J shed 8 bases, with 12 bases lying between them. CDR3 length: 13 amino acids. CDR1 is SQVTM and CDR2 is ANQGSEA in the germline V gene. CDR3 nucleotide sequence: TGCAGCGTTGGGGAACAGGAGCATTCACCCCTCCACTTT. It translates to CSVGEQEHSPLHF. Combining the CDR3 with reference TRBV29-1 and TRBJ1-6 gives the whole variable domain SAVISQKPSRDICQRGTSLTIQCQVDSQVTMMFWYRQQPGQSLTLIATANQGSEATYESGFVIDKFPISRPNLTFSTLTVSNMSPEDSSIYLCSVGEQEHSPLHFGNGTRLTVT.

The V call is TRBV5-1, the J call TRBJ2-3; D gene ambiguous. The CDR3 extends over 18 amino acids. V lost 0 bases and J lost 1, with 18 bases in between. CDR1 is SGHRS, CDR2 YFSETQ, per germline. CDR3 nucleotide sequence: TGCGCCAGCAGCTTGGCCATCGTTGGTGGACGGGGCACAGATACGCAGTATTTT. This sequence encodes CASSLAIVGGRGTDTQYF.

The chain joins TRBV30 to TRBJ1-5, with D perhaps matching TRBD1 (6 bases). V was cut by 2 bases and J by 9 bases, with 11 bases left in between. The germline gives CDR1 GTSNPN, CDR2 SVGIG (reference sequence). The CDR3 spans 12 residues. The CDR3 DNA is TGTGCCTGGAGTCTGGGGGGCCGGCCCCAGCATTTT. Translation gives CAWSLGGRPQHF.

CDR3 region: CASSLTVENTGELFF. The CDR3, as DNA: TGTGCCAGCAGTTTAACGGTTGAGAACACCGGGGAGCTGTTTTTT. This chain joins TRBV27 and TRBJ2-2, with D unclear. The V gene lost 2 bases and the J gene lost 1 base, with 8 bases spanning the gap. Germline V CDR1 and CDR2: MNHEY, SMNVEV (reference sequence). CDR3 length: 15 amino acids.

The rearrangement links TRBV1 to TRBJ1-2; TRBD1 was called by the table and not checked on the DNA. TRBV1 is noted as a pseudogene. The CDR3 extends over 13 amino acids. CDR3 coding DNA: TGCACCAGCAGCCAAGGGACAAACTATGGCTACACCTTC. This translates into CTSSQGTNYGYTF.

This clone has only one observation. The chain has TRBV12-3 or TRBV12-4 and TRBJ1-5; D is unclear. The CDR3 contains 12 residues. V gave up 5 bases and J gave up 10 bases, with 12 bases separating them. The CDR3 region is CASSPSRGPQHF. In nucleotides, the CDR3 is TGTGCCAGCAGTCCATCCCGAGGACCCCAGCATTTT.

The chain uses TRBV11-2 and TRBJ2-1; D not resolved. The germline V gene has CDR1 SGHAT and CDR2 FQNNGV. The CDR3 contains 14 residues. Trimming removed 5 bases at V and 6 bases at J, with 14 bases between. The CDR3 DNA is TGTGCCAGCAGCCCCCCTCAGCGATCCAATGAGCAGTTCTTC. Residues: CASSPPQRSNEQFF.

V usage is TRBV11-2 and J usage is TRBJ2-7; TRBD2 is a possible D gene (5 bases). The CDR3 runs 13 residues. V was cut by 3 bases and J by 3 bases, with 9 bases left in between. CDR1 SGHAT and CDR2 FQNNGV come from the germline V gene. Written as DNA, the CDR3 is TGTGCCAGCAGCTTCGGGGATTTCTACGAGCAGTACTTC. It is translated as CASSFGDFYEQYF.

The J gene is TRBJ2-1, the V gene TRBV5-4; possibly TRBD2 for D (5 bases). The CDR3 has 14 residues. Germline V gene data show CDR1 as SGHNT and CDR2 as YYREEE (reference sequence). The V end lost 0 bases, the J end lost 4 bases, and 8 bases lay between the germline ends. The CDR3 sequence is CASSLVGVYNEQFF. Here the CDR3 DNA reads TGTGCCAGCAGCTTGGTCGGGGTTTACAATGAGCAGTTCTTC.

CDR3 region: CASSLLGEETQYF. The CDR3 DNA sequence: TGTGCCAGCAGTTTACTGGGGGAAGAGACCCAGTACTTC. The rearrangement joins TRBV27 to TRBJ2-5; perhaps D is TRBD1 or TRBD2 (5 bases each). Germline V gives CDR1 MNHEY, CDR2 SMNVEV (reference sequence). The CDR3 contains 13 residues. Trimming removed 2 bases at V and 3 bases at J, with 7 bases between.

V is TRBV13 and J is TRBJ1-3; no clear D gene. The CDR3 is 12 amino acids. The V end was cut by 0 bases, the J end by 3 bases, with 0 bases between. Germline CDR1 PRHDT, CDR2 FYEKMQ (reference sequence). The chain's CDR3 is CASSLGGNTIYF. CDR3 in DNA: TGTGCCAGCAGCTTAGGTGGAAACACCATATATTTT.

The chain couples TRBV12-3 or TRBV12-4 to TRBJ1-2; D remains ambiguous. Trimming took 5 bases from V and 11 from J, leaving 9 bases between them. This CDR3 contains 10 residues. The CDR3 loop reads CASSRALYTF. The CDR3 DNA is TGTGCCAGCAGTCGAGCCTTGTACACCTTC.

J is TRBJ1-2 and V is TRBV2, with D perhaps matching TRBD1 (6 bases). CDR3 length: 14 residues. The germline V gene has CDR1 SNHLY and CDR2 FYNNEI. Trimming stripped 4 bases from V and 6 bases from J, with 15 bases between. Here the CDR3 reads CASSGIGQTHGYTF. CDR3 DNA: TGTGCCAGCAGTGGTATAGGACAGACGCATGGCTACACCTTC.

The rearrangement uses TRBV5-1 and TRBJ1-2; tentatively, D is TRBD1 (6 bases). The germline V gene has CDR1 SGHRS and CDR2 YFSETQ. The CDR3 loop spans 15 amino acids. Trimming pared 4 bases from V and 1 base from J, leaving 14 bases between. The CDR3 protein is CASSLGTLLNYGYTF. As DNA, the CDR3 is TGCGCCAGCAGCCTAGGGACACTCCTTAACTATGGCTACACCTTC.

This clone was picked up a small number of times. The J gene is TRBJ2-6, the V gene TRBV24-1, with TRBD1 matching over 9 bases. CDR1 is KGHDR, CDR2 SFDVKD, per germline. This CDR3 region has 17 residues. J lost 2 bases, V lost 4 bases, and 5 bases had no gene match. The CDR3: CATSEGQGTPGANVLTF. In nucleotides, the CDR3 is TGTGCCACCAGTGAGGGACAGGGTACCCCTGGGGCCAACGTCCTGACTTTC.